The clone carrying this T cell receptor (beta chain) was detected a few times. The antigen is not known. These data come from a study of T cells after yellow fever vaccination. Study-wide points: Subsequent to the booster, the majority of primary-vaccination clones reappeared (roughly 95% CD4, 85% to 90% CD8).

Via MiXCR, TCRdb re-called the 5' RACE reads, giving one row per CDR3 protein. The sample includes some 110,000 distinct CDR3 sequences, 8.4% of them seen just once. This CDR3 is built from 14 residues. Germline CDR1 is SGHDN and CDR2 is FVKESK. V gave up 3 bases and J gave up 3 bases, with 11 bases separating them. The TCR sequence derives from a man aged 30 to 45 who received the YFV17D yellow fever vaccine. The J gene is TRBJ2-5, the V gene TRBV14; tentatively, D is TRBD2 (6 bases). Sequences were derived from CD8+ T cells sorted from PBMCs, sampled 45 days after the yellow fever booster vaccination. CDR3 coding DNA: TGTGCCAGCAGCCAGTCCGGGAGCGAAGAGACCCAGTACTTC. Protein sequence: CASSQSGSEETQYF.